A single sample is the source of the 7 T cell receptor beta chains below, sequenced in a study of response to subunit inactivated influenza vaccine. TCRdb re-derived calls from the RT-PCR reads in MiXCR, one entry per CDR3 protein. Among around 850,000 distinct CDR3 sequences, roughly 18% were seen once, and the ten largest hold roughly 10%. This specimen consisted of PBMCs from blood, obtained about 5 days after vaccination. Receptors originate from a man between 50 and 59 years old who received an inactivated influenza vaccine.

The chain joins TRBV6-2 or TRBV6-3 to TRBJ1-1; 10 bases map to TRBD1. The CDR3 length is 15 residues. Germline CDR1 reads MNHEY; CDR2 reads SVGEGT. J lost 1 base, V lost 4 bases, and 3 bases had no gene match. CDR3 DNA sequence: TGTGCCAGCAGTTTTGACAGGGGGCCGAACACTGAAGCTTTCTTT. It codes for CASSFDRGPNTEAFF.

V and J are TRBV12-3 or TRBV12-4 and TRBJ2-5, with 9 nucleotides matching TRBD2. This CDR3 region has 17 residues. J was trimmed by 4 bases and V by 3 bases; bases with no gene match: 12. For the CDR3, the DNA is TGTGCCAGCAGTTTGGGAATAGCGGGGGCCCCCGGAGAGACCCAGTACTTC. Its translation is CASSLGIAGAPGETQYF.

This chain connects TRBV20-1 to TRBJ2-3; TRBD1 is a possible D gene (6 bases). The CDR3 runs 13 residues. Germline CDR1 reads DFQATT; CDR2 reads SNEGSKA (reference sequence). The CDR3 protein is CSVQGRWADTQYF. CDR3 DNA: TGCAGCGTACAGGGCAGGTGGGCAGATACGCAGTATTTT.

Regarding this clonotype: This could be a read error, since a much larger clone is one nucleotide away. This chain uses TRBV29-1 with TRBJ2-1; D might be TRBD2 (5 bases). Germline lookup yields CDR1 SQVTM and CDR2 ANQGSEA. This CDR3 has 12 amino acids. V lost 5 bases, J lost 9 bases, and 14 bases lay in between. For the CDR3, the DNA is TGCAGCGTTCAACGGGAAGGTAGTGAGCAGTTCTTC. Translated, it gives CSVQREGSEQFF.

This clonotype has only a few counts. One end of the junction is discordant with germline, which a read error may explain. This chain connects TRBV7-7 to TRBJ2-1; 10 nucleotides agree with TRBD1. The CDR3 has 15 residues. The V gene's germline CDR1 is SSHAT and CDR2 FNYEAQ (reference sequence). The CDR3 protein is CASSEGTGEYNEQFF. CDR3 coding DNA: TGTGCTAGCAGCGAAGGGACAGGGGAATACAATGAGCAGTTCTTC.

The chain employs TRBV7-9 and TRBJ2-4; TRBD1 agrees at 9 bases. Per the germline V gene, CDR1 is SEHNR and CDR2 is FQNEAQ (reference sequence). J gave up 5 bases and V 2 bases, and 7 bases lay outside the gene matches. The CDR3 loop spans 16 amino acids. The CDR3 nucleotides are TGTGCCAGCAGCTTATACAGGGGGCCGAGGGAAAACATTCAGTACTTC. This translates into CASSLYRGPRENIQYF.

This clonotype was observed many times. The genes are TRBV20-1 and TRBJ2-3; D gene unclear. The CDR3 consists of 13 residues. CDR1 and CDR2 (germline): DFQATT, SNEGSKA (reference sequence). V gave up 6 bases and J gave up 0 bases, with 10 bases separating them. As DNA, the CDR3 is TGCAGTGCCCGAACGGCTAGCACAGATACGCAGTATTTT. It codes for CSARTASTDTQYF.